One and the same sample provided the 18 T cell receptor beta chains below, sequenced in a study of OX40 agonist ivuxolimab in advanced cancers. Measured with immunoSEQ multiplex PCR; TCRdb has only the in-frame clones, and not every one. This table holds 50,000 to 70,000 clones, roughly 80% found once. The source material was CD4+ or CD8+ T cells sorted from blood, sampled in a trial of the OX40 agonist ivuxolimab. Receptors were obtained from an adult with an advanced solid tumor such as melanoma, head and neck, liver or kidney cancer.

This chain links TRBV9 with TRBJ1-2; no definite D call. Trimming stripped 3 bases from V and 4 bases from J, with 7 bases between. The germline CDR1 and CDR2 sequences are SGDLS and YYNGEE. The CDR3 length is 12 residues. In DNA, the CDR3 is TGTGCCAGCAGCGCCAGAGGCTATGGCTACACCTTC. It encodes CASSARGYGYTF.

V and J are TRBV5-8 and TRBJ2-5; 10 nucleotides line up with TRBD1. The CDR3 contains 15 residues. J gave up 2 bases and V 3 bases, and 4 bases lay outside the gene matches. The V gene's germline CDR1 is SGHTS and CDR2 YDEGEE. The CDR3 DNA follows: TGTGCCAGCAGCTACGGGACAGGGGCTCAAGAGACCCAGTACTTC. Translated: CASSYGTGAQETQYF.

The chain joins TRBV19 to TRBJ2-1; D gene ambiguous. This CDR3 comprises 13 residues. Trimming took 1 base from V and 5 from J, leaving 6 bases between them. The V gene's germline CDR1 is LNHDA and CDR2 SQIVND (reference sequence). The chain's CDR3 is CASSIGSHNEQFF. CDR3 sequence (DNA): TGTGCCAGTAGTATAGGGTCGCACAATGAGCAGTTCTTC.

This clone has just a few counts. This chain links TRBV7-9 with TRBJ1-1; tentatively, D is TRBD1 (6 bases). V lost 5 bases and J lost 3, with 16 bases in between. CDR1 SEHNR and CDR2 FQNEAQ come from the germline V gene (reference sequence). The CDR3 has 15 residues. As DNA, the CDR3 is TGTGCCAGCAGCCTAAAAATGGCAGGGGACACTGAAGCTTTCTTT. Amino acids: CASSLKMAGDTEAFF.

The V call is TRBV15, the J call TRBJ2-1; D ambiguous. This CDR3 contains 13 residues. Between the trimmed V and J ends, which lost 5 bases and 0 bases, there was a span of 5 bases. Germline V CDR1 and CDR2: LNHNV, YYDKDF (reference sequence). The CDR3, as DNA: TGTGCCACCAGCGCGAGCTCCTACAATGAGCAGTTCTTC. Its translation is CATSASSYNEQFF.

This clone was seen more than once but under ten times. The gene calls are TRBV7-9 and TRBJ2-7; 11 positions agree with TRBD1. The CDR3 consists of 16 residues. J was trimmed by 2 bases and V by 3 bases; bases with no gene match: 6. CDR1 SEHNR and CDR2 FQNEAQ come from the germline V gene (reference sequence). The CDR3 loop reads CASSLLGTGGTYEQYF. CDR3 coding DNA: TGTGCCAGCAGCTTGCTTGGGACAGGGGGGACCTACGAGCAGTACTTC.

The rearrangement joins TRBV7-9 to TRBJ2-1, with 8 bases that match TRBD2. The CDR3 length is 15 residues. Trimming at V came to 6 bases and at J to 9 bases, leaving 13 bases not matched to a gene. CDR1 SEHNR and CDR2 FQNEAQ come from the germline V gene (reference sequence). The CDR3 sequence: CASRLGLGLRSEQFF. As DNA, the CDR3 is TGTGCCAGCAGGTTGGGACTAGGATTACGAAGTGAGCAGTTCTTC.

The chain carries TRBV19 and TRBJ1-4; the D is unclear. The CDR3 runs to 13 residues. Germline loops: CDR1 LNHDA, CDR2 SQIVND (reference sequence). Trimming cost V 10 bases and J 8 bases, with 17 bases left between them. CDR3 sequence: CATSALEGEKLFF. The DNA for the CDR3 is TGTGCCACTTCAGCCTTAGAGGGAGAAAAACTGTTTTTT.

The rearrangement joins TRBV5-8 to TRBJ2-7, with a tentative D call TRBD2 (6 bases). The CDR3 has 15 amino acids. V gave up 4 bases and J gave up 6 bases, with 20 bases separating them. Germline CDR1 and CDR2: SGHTS and YDEGEE. This CDR3 reads CASSGPSVLRGEQYF. In DNA form, the CDR3 reads TGTGCCAGCAGCGGCCCTAGCGTACTAAGGGGCGAGCAGTACTTC.

This clone was observed a handful of times. In DNA, the CDR3 is TGCGCCAGCCTTAGCGGGGGGGCGGCTACAGATACGCAGTATTTT. This codes for CASLSGGAATDTQYF. This chain links TRBV5-1 with TRBJ2-3; TRBD2 aligns across 11 bases. Losses at the gene ends were 7 bases for V and 3 bases for J; bases not matched to a gene: 7. The V gene's germline CDR1 is SGHRS and CDR2 YFSETQ. The CDR3 covers 15 residues.

The rearrangement joins TRBV9 to TRBJ1-3; D is unclear. The CDR3 extends over 15 amino acids. V was shortened by 4 bases and J by 4 bases, with 15 bases between the two germline ends. The germline gives CDR1 SGDLS, CDR2 YYNGEE. CDR3 region: CASSPAEGRGNTIYF. The CDR3 DNA follows: TGTGCCAGCAGCCCAGCAGAGGGTCGCGGAAACACCATATATTTT.

The chain joins TRBV10-1 to TRBJ2-7; tentatively, D is TRBD2 (7 bases). This CDR3 has 12 amino acids. Trimming left V 10 bases short and J 6 bases short, with 16 bases between. Germline CDR1 WNHNN, CDR2 SYGVQD (reference sequence). The CDR3 DNA is TGCGCCAAAATTAGGGGGGGGGTCGAGCAGTACTTC. Translation gives CAKIRGGVEQYF.

This chain links TRBV6-6 with TRBJ1-1; a weak D match, TRBD1 (6 bases). CDR1 MNHNY and CDR2 SVGAGI come from the germline V gene (reference sequence). The CDR3 is 16 amino acids. V dropped 5 bases and J dropped 1 base, with 17 bases sitting between them. DNA of the CDR3: TGTGCCAGCAGTCACCCGAGGGGGGCTAGGAACACTGAAGCTTTCTTT. This encodes CASSHPRGARNTEAFF.

This CDR3 reads CASSLAGLGEQFF. The CDR3 DNA sequence: TGTGCCAGCAGCTTAGCAGGGTTGGGAGAGCAGTTCTTC. This sequence joins TRBV7-3 and TRBJ2-1; possibly TRBD1 for D (5 bases). The CDR3 has 13 amino acids. Germline V gene lookup returns CDR1 SGHTA and CDR2 FQGTGA. V was trimmed by 2 bases and J by 10 bases, leaving 12 bases between them.

The chain recombines TRBV9 with TRBJ2-7, with D unclear. Trimming took off 0 bases at V and 7 bases at J, with 14 bases between the two ends. The CDR3 spans 14 residues. Germline CDR1 reads SGDLS; CDR2 reads YYNGEE. The CDR3 bases are TGTGCCAGCAGCGTAGGAAACTCCCTTGGGGAGCAGTACTTC. The encoded protein is CASSVGNSLGEQYF.

V and J are TRBV19 and TRBJ1-1; 7 nucleotides agree with TRBD1. Germline trimming cut 8 bases from V and 10 bases from J; bases unmatched to any gene: 13. Germline loops: CDR1 LNHDA, CDR2 SQIVND (reference sequence). This CDR3 contains 13 residues. CDR3 sequence: CASVPGQAPGAFF. Here the CDR3 DNA reads TGTGCCAGTGTGCCCGGACAGGCACCTGGAGCTTTCTTT.

This clone has just a few counts. The V call is TRBV5-6, the J call TRBJ2-7; no definite D call. The CDR3 loop spans 12 amino acids. Trimming pared 2 bases from V and 2 bases from J, leaving 5 bases between. Germline V lookup: CDR1 SGHDT, CDR2 YYEEEE. CDR3 nucleotide sequence: TGTGCCAGCAGCTTCGCCACCTACGAGCAGTACTTC. Amino acids: CASSFATYEQYF.

This clone was seen only once. This sequence joins TRBV7-6 and TRBJ2-1; D is perhaps TRBD1 (5 bases). This CDR3 contains 14 residues. CDR1 and CDR2 (germline): SGHVS, FNYEAQ. Trimming left V 5 bases short and J 8 bases short, with 16 bases between. CDR3 amino acids: CASSHSGALDEQFF. DNA for the CDR3: TGTGCCAGCAGCCATAGTGGGGCCCTCGATGAGCAGTTCTTC.